This TCR beta chain was found in a study of cytomegalovirus exposure and HLA in healthy donors. Notes on this clone: Its antigen remains unknown.

The PCR contained 60 Vbeta and 13 Jbeta primers. Produced via immunoSEQ multiplex PCR; TCRdb's table is partial and in-frame only. This sample yields roughly 160,000 clones, of which 65% to 75% are seen a single time; roughly 1.6% belongs to the top ten. Study-level findings and limits: Reports showed the classifier diagnosing cytomegalovirus status with high specificity and sensitivity. Segments of the TCR beta V type were, in most cases, productive about 90% or about 30% of the time in an earlier analysis. The authors confirmed in vitro that a few CMV-associated chains were specific for CMV antigens.

Sequencing was performed on PBMCs. The TCR comes from a girl aged 10 to 17 in good health and CMV-seronegative.

The CDR3 bases are TGTGCCAGCAGATTGGACAGCCTCGGGGAGCAGTACTTC. This translates into CASRLDSLGEQYF. The rearrangement links TRBV2 to TRBJ2-7; the D gene is possibly TRBD1 (6 bases). V lost 6 bases and J 7 bases, leaving 16 bases between the germline ends. The CDR3 is 13 residues long. Germline values: CDR1 SNHLY, CDR2 FYNNEI.